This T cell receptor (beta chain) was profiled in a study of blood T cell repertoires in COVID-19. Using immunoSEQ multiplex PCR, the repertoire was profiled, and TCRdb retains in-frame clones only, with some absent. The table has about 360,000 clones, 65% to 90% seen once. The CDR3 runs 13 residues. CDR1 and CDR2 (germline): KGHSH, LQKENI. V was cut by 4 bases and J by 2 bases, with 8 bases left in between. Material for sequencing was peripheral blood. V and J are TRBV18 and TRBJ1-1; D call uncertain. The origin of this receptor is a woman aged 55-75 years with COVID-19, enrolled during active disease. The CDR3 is CASSRPPNTEAFF. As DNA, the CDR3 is TGTGCCAGCTCACGTCCTCCCAACACTGAAGCTTTCTTT.